The 22 T cell receptor beta chains below all came from one sample that was sequenced in a study of blood T cells in healthy people across ages. The second PCR ran about 6 to 12 cycles with a sample-barcoded 5' primer and J-beta primers. One entry per CDR3 protein results from TCRdb running MiXCR on the 5' RACE reads. The sample contains about 1.1 million distinct CDR3 sequences, around two fifths of which appear only once. The specimen was blood. These receptors originate from a man aged 18 to 35 in good health.

This chain uses TRBV20-1 with TRBJ2-7, with 9 nucleotides matching TRBD1. CDR1 and CDR2 from the germline V gene are DFQATT and SNEGSKA (reference sequence). CDR3 length equals 15 residues. J lost 3 bases, V lost 2 bases, and 8 bases had no gene match. Here the CDR3 reads CSARTTGGRFYEQYF. The DNA for the CDR3 is TGCAGTGCTAGAACTACAGGGGGCAGATTCTACGAGCAGTACTTC.

This clonotype was seen a handful of times. The chain employs TRBV12-3 or TRBV12-4 and TRBJ1-1; TRBD1 aligns across 7 bases. J lost 7 bases, V lost 7 bases, and 9 bases had no gene match. CDR3 length: 13 residues. The CDR3 DNA is TGTGCCAGCACCCTGGACAGGACCCTTGAAGCTTTCTTT. Encoded protein: CASTLDRTLEAFF.

The rearrangement links TRBV4-1 to TRBJ2-1; TRBD1 matches 7 bases. Trimming took 4 bases from V and 0 from J; bases not matched to a gene: 15. CDR3 length: 19 residues. Looked up from germline, CDR1 is MGHRA and CDR2 is YSYEKL. The CDR3: CASSLRPGQIFISYNEQFF. The CDR3, as DNA: TGCGCCAGCAGCCTACGACCGGGACAGATTTTTATCTCCTACAATGAGCAGTTCTTC.

Regarding this clonotype: With a much larger clone just one base away, this may be a read error. The CDR3 nucleotides read TGTGCCAGCAGCGAAGTACCTAGGGATGCGCAGTATTTT. Translated, it gives CASSEVPRDAQYF. The chain combines TRBV7-2 with TRBJ2-3, with D hard to call. V dropped 5 bases and J dropped 10 bases, with 16 bases sitting between them. Germline V gene lookup returns CDR1 SGHTA and CDR2 FQGNSA. The CDR3 totals 13 residues. Supplemented by reference TRBV7-2 and TRBJ2-3, the full variable domain reads GAGVSQSPSNKVTEKGKDVELRCDPISGHTALYWYRQSLGQGLEFLIYFQGNSAPDKSGLPSDRFSAERTGGSVSTLTIQRTQQEDSAVYLCASSEVPRDAQYFGPGTRLTVL.

The chain couples TRBV29-1 to TRBJ2-1; the match to TRBD1 covers 9 bases. The end of the DNA fits TRBJ2-7 better, so the J call may be wrong. Per germline, CDR1 SQVTM and CDR2 ANQGSEA. The CDR3 is made up of 13 amino acids. For the CDR3, the DNA is TGCAGCGGAGGGACAGGGCCTGACAATGAGCAGTACTTC. This encodes CSGGTGPDNEQYF.

This chain links TRBV20-1 with TRBJ2-5; unclear D gene. Germline lookup yields CDR1 DFQATT and CDR2 SNEGSKA (reference sequence). Trimming took 2 bases from V and 0 from J, leaving 16 bases between them. The CDR3 runs 16 residues. The CDR3 is CSARPHSEKDQETQYF. The CDR3 nucleotides are TGCAGTGCTAGACCTCATTCCGAGAAAGACCAAGAGACCCAGTACTTC.

The chain employs TRBV4-3 and TRBJ2-3; no clear D. Germline V gives CDR1 LGHNA, CDR2 YSLEER. The CDR3 contains 15 residues. Trimming pared 0 bases from V and 1 base from J, leaving 8 bases between. The CDR3 coding sequence is TGCGCCAGCAGCCAAGAAGGCGATGGCACAGATACGCAGTATTTT. It codes for CASSQEGDGTDTQYF.

This clonotype appeared a few times. V usage is TRBV20-1 and J usage is TRBJ1-4, with D maybe TRBD1 (5 bases). Looked up from germline, CDR1 is DFQATT and CDR2 is SNEGSKA (reference sequence). Trimming took 0 bases from V and 8 from J, leaving 13 bases between them. The CDR3 totals 14 residues. Here the CDR3 DNA reads TGCAGTGCTAGAGATTATGTGGGGGGGGAAAAACTGTTTTTT. It is translated as CSARDYVGGEKLFF.

This clonotype was seen more than once but under ten times. The V call is TRBV11-2, the J call TRBJ2-4; D may be TRBD2 (6 bases). Germline lookup yields CDR1 SGHAT and CDR2 FQNNGV. This CDR3 has 16 amino acids. Deletions cut 1 base from V and 6 bases from J, with 16 bases between. The CDR3 DNA reads TGTGCCAGCAGCTTAGCTCCAATGGGGGGACTAAACATTCAGTACTTC. Translation gives CASSLAPMGGLNIQYF.

This chain connects TRBV4-2 to TRBJ1-1, with D unresolved. Germline V gives CDR1 LGHNA, CDR2 YNFKEQ. CDR3 length: 11 amino acids. V lost 0 bases, J lost 11 bases, and 7 bases lay in between. The CDR3 DNA is TGTGCCAGCAGCCAAGAGTGGGTGGCTTTCTTT. It codes for CASSQEWVAFF.

This chain uses TRBV4-2 with TRBJ2-1; maybe TRBD2 (6 bases). V lost 1 base, J lost 3 bases, and 10 bases lay in between. Germline V CDR1 and CDR2: LGHNA, YNFKEQ. CDR3 size: 15 residues. CDR3 sequence: CASSQGRGIYNEQFF. In DNA form, the CDR3 reads TGTGCCAGCAGCCAAGGGAGGGGAATCTACAATGAGCAGTTCTTC.

The V call is TRBV27, the J call TRBJ2-7; TRBD1 matches at 7 bases. The V segment lost 8 bases and the J segment 4 bases; nucleotides outside the gene matches: 8. CDR1 MNHEY and CDR2 SMNVEV come from the germline V gene (reference sequence). The CDR3 runs to 13 residues. The CDR3 loop reads CASAVQGVYEQYF. The CDR3 region has the DNA TGTGCCAGCGCTGTCCAGGGGGTATACGAGCAGTACTTC.

This clonotype was observed a few times. The chain carries TRBV27 and TRBJ2-1; D not certain. The ends were cut back, 4 bases at V and 7 bases at J, with 14 bases in the middle. This CDR3 has 14 residues. Germline CDR1 reads MNHEY; CDR2 reads SMNVEV (reference sequence). CDR3 residues: CASSWSSAGNEQFF. The CDR3 DNA is TGTGCCAGCAGTTGGAGTTCGGCAGGTAATGAGCAGTTCTTC.

In its sample, this clonotype was seen a few times. This chain joins TRBV7-9 and TRBJ2-3; TRBD1 matches at 8 bases. Germline values: CDR1 SEHNR, CDR2 FQNEAQ (reference sequence). V lost 4 bases and J lost 0; bases outside the gene matches: 9. The CDR3 totals 17 residues. CDR3 nucleotide sequence: TGTGCCAGCAGCTCAACCTCGGACAGGGTTAGCACAGATACGCAGTATTTT. Translation gives CASSSTSDRVSTDTQYF.

About this clonotype: The germline gene is not matched at one end of the junction; a read error may be the cause. The V gene is TRBV6-1, the J gene TRBJ1-1; D is undetermined. The CDR3 has 15 amino acids. Germline loops: CDR1 MNHNS, CDR2 SASEGT. The CDR3 region is CASREGWTENTEAFF. The CDR3 DNA follows: TGTGCCAGCAGAGAAGGGTGGACGGAGAACACTGAAGCTTTCTTT.

CDR3 protein: CAIAGTSGPGEQFF. In DNA form, the CDR3 reads TGTGCCATTGCCGGGACTAGCGGACCGGGTGAGCAGTTCTTC. J is TRBJ2-1 and V is TRBV10-3, with 11 positions matching TRBD2. The germline gives CDR1 ENHRY, CDR2 SYGVKD. The V and J ends lost 9 bases and 9 bases, in that order; junction bases with no gene match: 10. The CDR3 spans 14 residues.

This clonotype occurred a few times. The chain joins TRBV29-1 to TRBJ1-2, with 7 bases aligning to TRBD1. There are 12 residues in the CDR3. V was clipped by 7 bases and J by 2 bases; unmatched bases: 4. The V gene's germline CDR1 is SQVTM and CDR2 ANQGSEA. CDR3 residues: CSAEQGNYGYTF. In DNA form, the CDR3 reads TGCAGCGCAGAACAGGGGAACTATGGCTACACCTTC.

This chain links TRBV20-1 with TRBJ2-1; D uncertain. The germline V gene has CDR1 DFQATT and CDR2 SNEGSKA (reference sequence). The CDR3 totals 16 residues. The V end was cut by 0 bases, the J end by 4 bases, with 16 bases between. CDR3 sequence: CSARDPRGANYNEQFF. The DNA of the CDR3 is TGCAGTGCTAGAGATCCTCGCGGCGCCAATTACAATGAGCAGTTCTTC.

This clonotype showed up just a few times. This chain joins TRBV7-2 and TRBJ2-1; 7 bases fit TRBD2. Trimming took 7 bases from V and 3 from J; bases not matched to a gene: 6. CDR3 size: 14 residues. Germline lookup yields CDR1 SGHTA and CDR2 FQGNSA. The CDR3 coding sequence is TGTGCCAGCACCGCCGGGACTAACTACAATGAGCAGTTCTTC. The encoded protein is CASTAGTNYNEQFF.

Of note for this clonotype: Being one base from a much bigger clone, this may be a read error. The chain couples TRBV10-3 to TRBJ2-1; TRBD1 or TRBD2 may be the D gene (5 bases each). CDR3 length: 15 amino acids. Germline assignment: CDR1 ENHRY and CDR2 SYGVKD. V dropped 2 bases and J dropped 7 bases, with 15 bases sitting between them. In nucleotides, the CDR3 is TGTGCCATCAGTGAGCTGGACGGGGCTAGGAATGAGCAGTTCTTC. Protein sequence: CAISELDGARNEQFF.

This chain uses TRBV28 with TRBJ1-5; D call uncertain. The germline V gene has CDR1 MDHEN and CDR2 SYDVKM. The CDR3 consists of 14 residues. V lost 2 bases, J lost 5 bases, and 10 bases lay in between. CDR3 coding DNA: TGTGCCAGCAGTTTACCGGGGAGGGATCAGCCCCAGCATTTT. This gives the protein CASSLPGRDQPQHF.

This clonotype was counted only a few times. The chain uses TRBV7-3 and TRBJ2-5, with D possibly called TRBD1 or TRBD2 (6 bases each). The last part of the DNA fits TRBJ2-7 better; the J call may be wrong. The CDR3 loop spans 15 amino acids. Germline loops: CDR1 SGHTA, CDR2 FQGTGA. CDR3 loop: CASSLKSGDTYEQYF. In DNA, the CDR3 is TGTGCCAGCAGCTTAAAATCGGGGGACACATACGAGCAGTACTTC.